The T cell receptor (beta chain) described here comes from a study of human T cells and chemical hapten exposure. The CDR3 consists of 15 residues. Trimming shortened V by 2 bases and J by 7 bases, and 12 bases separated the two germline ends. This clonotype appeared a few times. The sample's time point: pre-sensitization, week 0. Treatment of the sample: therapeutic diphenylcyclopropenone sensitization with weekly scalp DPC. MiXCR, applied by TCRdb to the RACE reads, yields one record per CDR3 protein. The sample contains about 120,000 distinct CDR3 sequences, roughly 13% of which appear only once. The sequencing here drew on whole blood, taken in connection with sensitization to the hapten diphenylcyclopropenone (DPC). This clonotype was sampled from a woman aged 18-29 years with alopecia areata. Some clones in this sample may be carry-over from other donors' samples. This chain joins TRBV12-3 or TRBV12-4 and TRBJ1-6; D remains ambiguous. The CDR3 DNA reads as TGTGCCAGCAGTTTAATGGCAGTGGAAAATTCACCCCTCCACTTT. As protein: CASSLMAVENSPLHF.